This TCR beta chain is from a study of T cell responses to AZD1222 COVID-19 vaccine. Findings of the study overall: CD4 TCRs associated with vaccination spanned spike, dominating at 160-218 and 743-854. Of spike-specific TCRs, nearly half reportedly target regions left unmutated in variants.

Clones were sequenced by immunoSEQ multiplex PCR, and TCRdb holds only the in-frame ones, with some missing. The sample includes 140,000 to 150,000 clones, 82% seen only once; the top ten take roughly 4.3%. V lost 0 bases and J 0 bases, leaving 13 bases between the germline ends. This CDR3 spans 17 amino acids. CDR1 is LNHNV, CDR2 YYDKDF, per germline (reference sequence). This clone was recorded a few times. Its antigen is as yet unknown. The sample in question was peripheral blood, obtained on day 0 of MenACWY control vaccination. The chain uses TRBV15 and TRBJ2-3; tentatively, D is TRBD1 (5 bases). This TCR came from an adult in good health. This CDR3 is CATSRDKVRGSTDTQYF. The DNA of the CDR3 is TGTGCCACCAGCAGAGATAAGGTTAGGGGCAGCACAGATACGCAGTATTTT. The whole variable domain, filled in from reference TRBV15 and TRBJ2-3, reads DAMVIQNPRYQVTQFGKPVTLSCSQTLNHNVMYWYQQKSSQAPKLLFHYYDKDFNNEADTPDNFQSRRPNTSFCFLDIRSPGLGDTAMYLCATSRDKVRGSTDTQYFGPGTRLTVL.